The 9 T cell receptor beta chains reported below all come from one sample, sequenced in a study of T cell changes during pregnancy in multiple sclerosis. TCRdb's table, derived via immunoSEQ multiplex PCR, lists solely in-frame clones and lacks some. The sample has approximately 85,000 clones, over 90% seen once. This sample comprised peripheral blood, obtained in the third trimester of pregnancy. These receptors were obtained from a female donor with multiple sclerosis, enrolled in a pregnancy study.

V and J are TRBV7-6 and TRBJ2-2, with D possibly being TRBD2 (5 bases). Germline CDR1 reads SGHVS; CDR2 reads FNYEAQ. The CDR3 runs to 15 residues. V lost 5 bases, J lost 7 bases, and 17 bases lay in between. CDR3 residues: CASSTVPRGSGELFF. The CDR3 DNA reads TGTGCCAGCAGCACCGTGCCTAGAGGGAGCGGGGAGCTGTTTTTT.

This chain connects TRBV19 to TRBJ1-1, with a possible D match to TRBD1 (6 bases). Trimming removed 7 bases from V and 1 base from J, with 16 bases in between. The V gene's germline CDR1 is LNHDA and CDR2 SQIVND (reference sequence). This CDR3 has 15 amino acids. The CDR3 spells CASKVGRGPNTEAFF. CDR3 nucleotides: TGTGCCAGTAAGGTGGGGCGGGGGCCGAACACTGAAGCTTTCTTT.

This clone was seen only once. This rearrangement joins TRBV6-1 to TRBJ1-5; possibly TRBD1 for D (6 bases). CDR3 length: 14 amino acids. V was trimmed by 4 bases and J by 6 bases, leaving 13 bases between them. CDR1 MNHNS and CDR2 SASEGT come from the germline V gene. The CDR3 nucleotides are TGTGCCAGCAGTGTGGGCAGGGGAAGTCAGCCCCAGCATTTT. Its protein product is CASSVGRGSQPQHF.

CDR3 loop: CASSANTGVPSYEQYF. DNA for the CDR3: TGTGCCAGCAGCGCAAATACAGGCGTTCCCTCCTACGAGCAGTACTTC. This chain uses TRBV9 with TRBJ2-7; possible D gene TRBD1, 5 bases. V dropped 3 bases and J dropped 0 bases, with 16 bases sitting between them. There are 16 residues in the CDR3. Germline CDR1 is SGDLS and CDR2 is YYNGEE.

The V and J genes are TRBV4-1 and TRBJ1-1, with 7 bases that match TRBD1. Losses at the gene ends were 0 bases for V and 4 bases for J; bases not matched to a gene: 14. CDR3 length: 18 residues. Germline CDR1 reads MGHRA; CDR2 reads YSYEKL. CDR3 loop: CASSQDSEGAVVGTEAFF. CDR3 coding DNA: TGCGCCAGCAGCCAAGATAGCGAGGGGGCCGTTGTTGGCACTGAAGCTTTCTTT.

This chain links TRBV2 with TRBJ1-6; unclear D gene. V lost 8 bases and J lost 7, with 12 bases in between. The germline gives CDR1 SNHLY, CDR2 FYNNEI. This CDR3 has 13 residues. CDR3 DNA sequence: TGTGCCAGCCACAGTCTCCGGAATTCACCCCTCCACTTT. The encoded protein is CASHSLRNSPLHF.

The V call is TRBV11-2, the J call TRBJ2-7; 8 bases line up with TRBD2. CDR1 and CDR2 (germline): SGHAT, FQNNGV. The CDR3 runs to 15 residues. V trimming: 7 bases; J trimming: 2 bases; junction bases outside the gene matches: 10. The CDR3, as DNA: TGTGCCAGCACCCGAGCGACGGGGGGGGCCTACGAGCAGTACTTC. This codes for CASTRATGGAYEQYF. Full variable domain (rest looked up from reference TRBV11-2 and TRBJ2-7): EAGVAQSPRYKIIEKRQSVAFWCNPISGHATLYWYQQILGQGPKLLIQFQNNGVVDDSQLPKDRFSAERLKGVDSTLKIQPAKLEDSAVYLCASTRATGGAYEQYFGPGTRLTVT.

The rearrangement links TRBV7-3 to TRBJ2-1, with TRBD2 as a possible D gene (6 bases). Trimming cost V 4 bases and J 10 bases, with 11 bases left between them. Germline V gene sequence: CDR1 SGHTA, CDR2 FQGTGA. CDR3 length: 12 residues. The CDR3 sequence: CASSSTTREQFF. The DNA of the CDR3 is TGTGCCAGCAGCTCCACGACTAGAGAGCAGTTCTTC.

The chain links TRBV6-4 to TRBJ2-1; D possibly corresponds to TRBD2 (7 bases). In germline, CDR1 is MRHNA, CDR2 SNTAGT. The CDR3 has 15 residues. V gave up 3 bases and J gave up 8 bases, with 17 bases separating them. CDR3 amino acids: CASSEGGGTTDEQFF. CDR3 DNA: TGTGCCAGCAGTGAGGGGGGGGGCACTACGGATGAGCAGTTCTTC.